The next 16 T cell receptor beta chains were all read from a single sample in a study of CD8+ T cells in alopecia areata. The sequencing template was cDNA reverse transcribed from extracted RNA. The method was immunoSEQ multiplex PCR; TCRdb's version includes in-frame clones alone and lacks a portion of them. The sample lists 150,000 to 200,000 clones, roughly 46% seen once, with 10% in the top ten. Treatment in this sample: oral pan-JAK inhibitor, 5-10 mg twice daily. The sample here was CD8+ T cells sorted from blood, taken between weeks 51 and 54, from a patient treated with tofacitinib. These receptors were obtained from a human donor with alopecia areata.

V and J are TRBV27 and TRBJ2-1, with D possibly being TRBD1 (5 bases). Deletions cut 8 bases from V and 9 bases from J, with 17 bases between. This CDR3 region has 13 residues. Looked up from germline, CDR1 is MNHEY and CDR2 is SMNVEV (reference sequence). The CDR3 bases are TGTGCCAGCTCCATCTCGGGTAGGGGTGAGCAGTTCTTC. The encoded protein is CASSISGRGEQFF.

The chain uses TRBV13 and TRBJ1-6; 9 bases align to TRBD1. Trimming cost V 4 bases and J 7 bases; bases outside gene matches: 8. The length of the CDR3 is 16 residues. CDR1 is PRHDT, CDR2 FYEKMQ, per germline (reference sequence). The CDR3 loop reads CASSSFGGQGNSPLHF. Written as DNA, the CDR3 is TGTGCCAGCAGCTCCTTTGGGGGACAGGGCAATTCACCCCTCCACTTT.

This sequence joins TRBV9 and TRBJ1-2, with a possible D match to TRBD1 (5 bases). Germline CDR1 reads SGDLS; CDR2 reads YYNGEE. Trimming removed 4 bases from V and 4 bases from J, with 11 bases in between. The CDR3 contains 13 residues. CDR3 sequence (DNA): TGTGCCAGCAGCACAGACAGTTTCTATGGCTACACCTTC. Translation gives CASSTDSFYGYTF. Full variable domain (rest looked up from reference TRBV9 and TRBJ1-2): DSGVTQTPKHLITATGQRVTLRCSPRSGDLSVYWYQQSLDQGLQFLIQYYNGEERAKGNILERFSAQQFPDLHSELNLSSLELGDSALYFCASSTDSFYGYTFGSGTRLTVV.

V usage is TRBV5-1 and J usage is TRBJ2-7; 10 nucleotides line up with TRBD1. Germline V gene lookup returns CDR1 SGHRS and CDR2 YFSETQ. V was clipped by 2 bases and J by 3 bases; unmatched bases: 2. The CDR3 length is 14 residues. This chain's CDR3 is CASSFGQGGYEQYF. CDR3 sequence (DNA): TGCGCCAGCAGCTTCGGACAGGGGGGCTACGAGCAGTACTTC.

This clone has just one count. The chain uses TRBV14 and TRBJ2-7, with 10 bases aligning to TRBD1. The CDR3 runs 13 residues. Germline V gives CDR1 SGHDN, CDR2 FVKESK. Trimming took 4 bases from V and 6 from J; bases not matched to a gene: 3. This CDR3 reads CASSLGQGIEQYF. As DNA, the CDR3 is TGTGCCAGCAGCCTGGGACAGGGGATCGAGCAGTACTTC.

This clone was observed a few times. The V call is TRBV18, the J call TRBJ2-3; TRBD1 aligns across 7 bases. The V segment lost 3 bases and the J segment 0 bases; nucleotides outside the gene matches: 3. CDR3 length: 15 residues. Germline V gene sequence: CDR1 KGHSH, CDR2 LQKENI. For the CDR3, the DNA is TGTGCCAGCTCACCTCAACAGGGGAGCACAGATACGCAGTATTTT. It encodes CASSPQQGSTDTQYF.

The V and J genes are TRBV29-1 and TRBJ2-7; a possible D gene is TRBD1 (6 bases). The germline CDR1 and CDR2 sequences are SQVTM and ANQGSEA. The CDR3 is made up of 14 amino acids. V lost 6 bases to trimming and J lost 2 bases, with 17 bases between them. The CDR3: CSVDSASEPYEQYF. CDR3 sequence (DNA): TGCAGCGTGGACAGTGCCTCGGAGCCCTACGAGCAGTACTTC.

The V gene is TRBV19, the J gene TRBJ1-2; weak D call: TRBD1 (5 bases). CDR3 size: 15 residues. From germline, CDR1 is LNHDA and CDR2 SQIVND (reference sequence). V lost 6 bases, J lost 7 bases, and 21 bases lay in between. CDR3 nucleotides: TGTGCCAGTAGCCGAGGGACTCCTGGGACCCTTGGCTACACCTTC. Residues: CASSRGTPGTLGYTF.

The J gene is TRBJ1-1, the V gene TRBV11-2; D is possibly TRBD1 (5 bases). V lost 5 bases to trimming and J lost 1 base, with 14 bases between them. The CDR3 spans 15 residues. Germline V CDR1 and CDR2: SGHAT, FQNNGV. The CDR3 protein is CASSHPGRANTEAFF. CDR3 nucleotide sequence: TGTGCCAGCAGCCATCCGGGACGGGCGAACACTGAAGCTTTCTTT.

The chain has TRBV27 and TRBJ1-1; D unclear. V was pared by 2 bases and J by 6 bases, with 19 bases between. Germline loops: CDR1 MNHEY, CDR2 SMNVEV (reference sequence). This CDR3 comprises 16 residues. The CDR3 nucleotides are TGTGCCAGCAGTTTAGGCTTCGGGTTGGGGATCCCTGAAGCTTTCTTT. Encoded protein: CASSLGFGLGIPEAFF.

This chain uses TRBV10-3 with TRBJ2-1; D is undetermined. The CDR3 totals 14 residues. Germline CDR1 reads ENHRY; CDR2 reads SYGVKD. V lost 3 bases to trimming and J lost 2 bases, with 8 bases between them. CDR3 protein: CAISDTGTYNEQFF. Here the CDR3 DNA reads TGTGCCATCAGTGACACGGGTACCTACAATGAGCAGTTCTTC.

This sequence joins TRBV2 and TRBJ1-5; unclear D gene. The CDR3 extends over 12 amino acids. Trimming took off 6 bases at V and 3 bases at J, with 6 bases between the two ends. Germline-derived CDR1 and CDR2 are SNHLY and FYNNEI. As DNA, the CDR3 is TGTGCCAGCAGCCTTCCCAATCAGCCCCAGCATTTT. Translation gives CASSLPNQPQHF.

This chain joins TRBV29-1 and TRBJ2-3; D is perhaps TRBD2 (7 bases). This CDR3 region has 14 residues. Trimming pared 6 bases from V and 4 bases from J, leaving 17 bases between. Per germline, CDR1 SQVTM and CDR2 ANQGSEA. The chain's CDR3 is CSVGWGGPPDTQYF. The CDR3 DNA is TGCAGCGTCGGTTGGGGGGGGCCCCCAGATACGCAGTATTTT.

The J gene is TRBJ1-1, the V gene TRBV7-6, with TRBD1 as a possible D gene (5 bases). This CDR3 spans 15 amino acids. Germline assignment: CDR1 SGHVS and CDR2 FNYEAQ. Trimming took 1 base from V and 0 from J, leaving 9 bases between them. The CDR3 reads CASSLVAGMNTEAFF. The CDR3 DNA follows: TGTGCCAGCAGCTTAGTCGCAGGGATGAACACTGAAGCTTTCTTT.

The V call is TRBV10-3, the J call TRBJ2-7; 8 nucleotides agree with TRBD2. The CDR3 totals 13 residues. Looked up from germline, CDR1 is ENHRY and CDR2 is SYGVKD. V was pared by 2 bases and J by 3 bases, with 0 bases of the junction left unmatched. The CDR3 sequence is CAISEGTSYEQYF. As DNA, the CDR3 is TGTGCCATCAGTGAGGGGACTAGCTACGAGCAGTACTTC.

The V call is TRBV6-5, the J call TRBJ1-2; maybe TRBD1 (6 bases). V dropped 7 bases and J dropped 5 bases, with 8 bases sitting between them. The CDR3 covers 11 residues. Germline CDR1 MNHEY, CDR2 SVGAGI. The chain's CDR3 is CASTQGYGYTF. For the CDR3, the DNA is TGTGCCAGCACTCAGGGGTATGGCTACACCTTC.